This T cell receptor beta chain comes out of a study of blood T cell repertoires in COVID-19. Study-level background: Donors in the United States, Italy and Spain gave samples during acute or convalescent COVID-19. The cDNA or gDNA used as material had been derived from T cells, B-cell-depleted T cells, or PBMCs.

This clone is a singleton in its sample. Libraries were prepared by immunoSEQ multiplex PCR; TCRdb keeps only in-frame clonotypes and omits some of them. The table has fewer than 110,000 clones, 85% seen once. Germline V lookup: CDR1 LGHNA, CDR2 YSLEER. V shed 4 bases, J shed 2 bases, and the junction held 2 bases outside the gene matches. CDR3 length equals 15 residues. This chain connects TRBV4-3 to TRBJ2-7; 13 bases map to TRBD2. The material sequenced was peripheral blood. The source of this sequence is a woman in her 70s with active or convalescent COVID-19. The CDR3 spells CASSLTSGGTYEQYF. CDR3 nucleotide sequence: TGCGCCAGCAGCCTGACTAGCGGGGGGACCTACGAGCAGTACTTC.